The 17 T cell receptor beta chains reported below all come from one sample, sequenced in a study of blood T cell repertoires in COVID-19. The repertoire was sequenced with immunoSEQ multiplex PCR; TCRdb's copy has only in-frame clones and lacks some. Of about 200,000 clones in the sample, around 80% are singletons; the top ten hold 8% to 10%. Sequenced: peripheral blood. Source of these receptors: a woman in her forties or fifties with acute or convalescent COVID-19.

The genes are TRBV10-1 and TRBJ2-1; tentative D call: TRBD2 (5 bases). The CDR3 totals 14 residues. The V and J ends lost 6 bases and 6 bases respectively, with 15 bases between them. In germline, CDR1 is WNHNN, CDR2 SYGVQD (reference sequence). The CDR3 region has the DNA TGCGCCAGCAGCCCTACTGTCCGGGGCAATGAGCAGTTCTTC. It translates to CASSPTVRGNEQFF.

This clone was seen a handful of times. The CDR3 sequence: CASSESGTASYEQYF. The CDR3, as DNA: TGCGCCAGCAGTGAAAGCGGGACGGCTTCCTACGAGCAGTACTTC. The chain couples TRBV10-1 to TRBJ2-7; the match to TRBD2 covers 7 bases. The CDR3 consists of 15 residues. Germline V lookup: CDR1 WNHNN, CDR2 SYGVQD (reference sequence). Losses at the gene ends were 3 bases for V and 1 base for J; bases not matched to a gene: 6.

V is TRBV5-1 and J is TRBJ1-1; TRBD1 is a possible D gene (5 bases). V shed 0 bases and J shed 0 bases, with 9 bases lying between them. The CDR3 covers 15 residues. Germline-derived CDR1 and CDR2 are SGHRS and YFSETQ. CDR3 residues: CASSLEGRLNTEAFF. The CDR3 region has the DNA TGCGCCAGCAGCTTGGAGGGGCGTTTGAACACTGAAGCTTTCTTT.

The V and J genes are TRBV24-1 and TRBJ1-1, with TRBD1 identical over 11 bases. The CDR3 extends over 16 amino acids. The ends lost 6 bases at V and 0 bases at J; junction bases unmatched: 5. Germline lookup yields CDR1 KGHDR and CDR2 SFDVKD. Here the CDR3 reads CATSSRTGGLNTEAFF. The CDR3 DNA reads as TGTGCCACCAGTTCTAGGACAGGGGGCTTGAACACTGAAGCTTTCTTT.

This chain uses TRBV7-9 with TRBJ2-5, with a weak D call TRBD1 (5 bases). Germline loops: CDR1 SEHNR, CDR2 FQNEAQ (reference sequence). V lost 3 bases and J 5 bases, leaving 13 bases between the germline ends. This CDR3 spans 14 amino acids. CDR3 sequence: CASSFFRDLETQYF. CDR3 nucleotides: TGTGCCAGCAGCTTCTTCAGGGATTTGGAGACCCAGTACTTC.

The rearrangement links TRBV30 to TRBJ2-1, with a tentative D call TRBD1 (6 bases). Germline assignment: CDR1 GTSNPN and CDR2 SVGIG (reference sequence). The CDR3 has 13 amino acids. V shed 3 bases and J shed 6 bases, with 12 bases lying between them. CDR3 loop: CAWSSGTTNEQFF. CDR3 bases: TGTGCCTGGAGCTCCGGGACAACCAATGAGCAGTTCTTC. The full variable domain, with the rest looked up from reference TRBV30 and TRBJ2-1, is SQTIHQWPATLVQPVGSPLSLECTVEGTSNPNLYWYRQAAGRGLQLLFYSVGIGQISSEVPQNLSASRPQDRQFILSSKKLLLSDSGFYLCAWSSGTTNEQFFGPGTRLTVL.

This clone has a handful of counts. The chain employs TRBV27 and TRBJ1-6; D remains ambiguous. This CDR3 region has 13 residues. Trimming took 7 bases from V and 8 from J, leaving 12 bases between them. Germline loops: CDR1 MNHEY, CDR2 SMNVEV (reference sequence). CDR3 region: CASTAREYSPLHF. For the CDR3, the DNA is TGTGCCAGCACCGCCCGGGAGTATTCACCCCTCCACTTT.

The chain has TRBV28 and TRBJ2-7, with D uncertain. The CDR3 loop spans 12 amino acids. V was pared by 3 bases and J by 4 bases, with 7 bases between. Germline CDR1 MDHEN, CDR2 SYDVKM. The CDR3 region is CASSFLTYEQYF. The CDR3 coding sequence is TGTGCCAGCAGTTTCCTTACTTACGAGCAGTACTTC.

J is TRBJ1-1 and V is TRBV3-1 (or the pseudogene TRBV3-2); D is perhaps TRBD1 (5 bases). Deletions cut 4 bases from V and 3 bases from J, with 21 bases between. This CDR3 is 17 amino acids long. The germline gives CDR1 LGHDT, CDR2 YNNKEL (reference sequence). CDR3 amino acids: CASSPYGTRRGDTEAFF. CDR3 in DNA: TGTGCCAGCAGCCCTTATGGTACGAGGCGGGGGGACACTGAAGCTTTCTTT.

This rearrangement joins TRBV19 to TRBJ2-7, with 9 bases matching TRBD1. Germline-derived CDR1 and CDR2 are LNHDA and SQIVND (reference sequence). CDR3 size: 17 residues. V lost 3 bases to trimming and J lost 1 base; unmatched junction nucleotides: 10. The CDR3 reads CASSIGTGKMGSYEQYF. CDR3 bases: TGTGCCAGTAGTATCGGGACAGGGAAGATGGGATCCTACGAGCAGTACTTC.

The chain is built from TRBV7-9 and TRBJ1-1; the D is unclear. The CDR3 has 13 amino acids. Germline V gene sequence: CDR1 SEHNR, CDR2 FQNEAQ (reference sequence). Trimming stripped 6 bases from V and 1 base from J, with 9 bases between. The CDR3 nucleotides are TGTGCCAGCAGATCACAGAAGAACACTGAAGCTTTCTTT. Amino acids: CASRSQKNTEAFF.

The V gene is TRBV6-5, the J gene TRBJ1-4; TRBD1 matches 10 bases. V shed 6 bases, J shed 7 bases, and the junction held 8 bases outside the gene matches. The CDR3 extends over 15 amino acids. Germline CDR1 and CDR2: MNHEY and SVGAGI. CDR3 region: CASRGTGEYGEKLFF. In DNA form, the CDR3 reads TGTGCCAGCAGGGGGACAGGGGAATATGGTGAAAAACTGTTTTTT.

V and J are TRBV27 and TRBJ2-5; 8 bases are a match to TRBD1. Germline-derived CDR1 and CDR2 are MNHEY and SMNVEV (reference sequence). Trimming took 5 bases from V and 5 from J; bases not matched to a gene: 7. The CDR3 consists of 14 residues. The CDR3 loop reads CASSPRTGMETQYF. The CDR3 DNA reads TGTGCCAGCAGTCCCCGGACAGGGATGGAGACCCAGTACTTC.

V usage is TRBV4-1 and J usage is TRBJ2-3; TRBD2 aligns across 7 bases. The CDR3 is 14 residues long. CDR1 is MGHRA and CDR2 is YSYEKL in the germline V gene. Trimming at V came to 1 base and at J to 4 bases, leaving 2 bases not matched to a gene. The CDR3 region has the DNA TGCGCCAGCAGCCAAGCGGCGGGAGCAGATACGCAGTATTTT. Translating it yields CASSQAAGADTQYF.

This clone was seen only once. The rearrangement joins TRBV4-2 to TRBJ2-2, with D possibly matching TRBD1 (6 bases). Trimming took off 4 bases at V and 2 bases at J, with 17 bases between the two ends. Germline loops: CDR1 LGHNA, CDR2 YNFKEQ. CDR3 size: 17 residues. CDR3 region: CASSPSQGRSNTGELFF. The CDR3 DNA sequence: TGTGCCAGCAGCCCCTCCCAGGGGCGGAGTAACACCGGGGAGCTGTTTTTT.

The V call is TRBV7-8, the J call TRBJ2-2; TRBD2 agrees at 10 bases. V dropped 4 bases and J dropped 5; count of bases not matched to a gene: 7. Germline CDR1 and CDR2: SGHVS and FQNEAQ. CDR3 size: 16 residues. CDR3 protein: CASSWLAGESTGELFF. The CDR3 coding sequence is TGTGCCAGCAGCTGGCTAGCGGGAGAGAGTACCGGGGAGCTGTTTTTT. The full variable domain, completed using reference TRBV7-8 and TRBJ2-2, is GAGVSQSPRYKVAKRGQDVALRCDPISGHVSLFWYQQALGQGPEFLTYFQNEAQLDKSGLPSDRFFAERPEGSVSTLKIQRTQQEDSAVYLCASSWLAGESTGELFFGEGSRLTVL.

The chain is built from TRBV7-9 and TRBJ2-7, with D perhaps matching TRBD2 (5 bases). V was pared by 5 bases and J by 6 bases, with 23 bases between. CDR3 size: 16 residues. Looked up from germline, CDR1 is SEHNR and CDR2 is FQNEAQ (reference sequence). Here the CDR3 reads CASSASFVRRPAEQYF. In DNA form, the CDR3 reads TGTGCCAGCAGCGCCTCCTTTGTCCGGAGGCCTGCCGAGCAGTACTTC.